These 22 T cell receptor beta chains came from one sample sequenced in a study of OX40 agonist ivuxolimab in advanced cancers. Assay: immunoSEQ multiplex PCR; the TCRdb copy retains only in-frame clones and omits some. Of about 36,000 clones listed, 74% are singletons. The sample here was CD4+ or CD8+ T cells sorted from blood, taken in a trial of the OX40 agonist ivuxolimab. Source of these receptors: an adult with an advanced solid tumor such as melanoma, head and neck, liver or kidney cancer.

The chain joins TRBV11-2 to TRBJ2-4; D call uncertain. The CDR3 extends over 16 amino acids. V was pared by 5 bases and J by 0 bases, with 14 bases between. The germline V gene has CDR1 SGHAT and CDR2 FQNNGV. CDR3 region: CASSAQVELAKNIQYF. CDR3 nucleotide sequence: TGTGCCAGCAGCGCCCAGGTGGAACTAGCCAAAAACATTCAGTACTTC.

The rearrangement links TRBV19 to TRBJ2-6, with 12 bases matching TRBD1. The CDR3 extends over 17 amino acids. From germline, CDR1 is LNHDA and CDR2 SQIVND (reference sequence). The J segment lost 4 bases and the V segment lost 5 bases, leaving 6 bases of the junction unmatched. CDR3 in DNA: TGTGCCAGTAGTTTGGGACAGGGGGCGCGGGGGGCCAACGTCCTGACTTTC. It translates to CASSLGQGARGANVLTF.

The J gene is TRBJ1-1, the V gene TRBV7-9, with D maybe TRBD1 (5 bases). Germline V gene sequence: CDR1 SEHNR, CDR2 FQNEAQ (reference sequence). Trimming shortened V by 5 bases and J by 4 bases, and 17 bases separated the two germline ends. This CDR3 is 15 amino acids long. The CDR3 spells CASSPPGAVFTEAFF. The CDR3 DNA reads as TGTGCCAGCAGCCCCCCCGGGGCCGTATTCACTGAAGCTTTCTTT.

CDR3 DNA sequence: TGTGCCAGCAGGGGGGGGGACGAGCAGTACGTC. Residues: CASRGGDEQYV. The V and J genes are TRBV6-1 and TRBJ2-7, with 7 nucleotides matching TRBD2. This CDR3 spans 11 amino acids. Germline CDR1 reads MNHNS; CDR2 reads SASEGT. V lost 6 bases, J lost 5 bases, and 1 base stayed unmatched.

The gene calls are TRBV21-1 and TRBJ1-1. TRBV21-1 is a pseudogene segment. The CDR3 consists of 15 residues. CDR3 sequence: CASSIEGMRYTEAFF. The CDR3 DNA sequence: TGTGCCAGCAGCATAGAGGGCATGAGGTACACTGAAGCTTTCTTT.

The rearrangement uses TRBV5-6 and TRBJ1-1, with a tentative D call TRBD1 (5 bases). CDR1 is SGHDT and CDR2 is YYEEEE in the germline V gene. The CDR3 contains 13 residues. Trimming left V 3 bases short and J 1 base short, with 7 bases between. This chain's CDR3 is CASSYGQNTEAFF. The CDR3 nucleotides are TGTGCCAGCAGCTACGGACAGAACACTGAAGCTTTCTTT.

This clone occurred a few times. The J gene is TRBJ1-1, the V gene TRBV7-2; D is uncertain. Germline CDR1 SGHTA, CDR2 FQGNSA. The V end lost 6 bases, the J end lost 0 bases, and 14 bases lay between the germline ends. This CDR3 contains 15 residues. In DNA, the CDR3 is TGTGCCAGCAGAAGAGACCGACGCTTGAACACTGAAGCTTTCTTT. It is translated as CASRRDRRLNTEAFF.

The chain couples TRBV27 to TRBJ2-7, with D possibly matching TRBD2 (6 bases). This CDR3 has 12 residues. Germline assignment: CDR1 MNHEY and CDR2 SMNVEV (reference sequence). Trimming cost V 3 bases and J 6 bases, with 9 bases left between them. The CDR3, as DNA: TGTGCCAGCAGTTTGGGGGGAGCCGAGCAGTACTTC. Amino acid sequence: CASSLGGAEQYF.

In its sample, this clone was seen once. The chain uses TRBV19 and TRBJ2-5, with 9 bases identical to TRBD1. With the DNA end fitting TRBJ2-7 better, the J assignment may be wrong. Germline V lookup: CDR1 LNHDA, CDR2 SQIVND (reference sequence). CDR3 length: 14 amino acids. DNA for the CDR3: TGTGCCAGTAGTATTTGGGGACAGGGCTACGAGCAGTACTTC. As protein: CASSIWGQGYEQYF.

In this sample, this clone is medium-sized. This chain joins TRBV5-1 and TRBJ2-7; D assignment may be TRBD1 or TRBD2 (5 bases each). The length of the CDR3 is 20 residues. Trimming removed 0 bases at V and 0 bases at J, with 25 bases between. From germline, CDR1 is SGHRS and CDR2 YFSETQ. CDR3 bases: TGCGCCAGCAGCTTGGTTTGGGGGAGCTCAGGTCTCCTAGGCTCCTACGAGCAGTACTTC. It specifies CASSLVWGSSGLLGSYEQYF. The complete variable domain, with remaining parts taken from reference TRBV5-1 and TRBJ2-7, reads KAGVTQTPRYLIKTRGQQVTLSCSPISGHRSVSWYQQTPGQGLQFLFEYFSETQRNKGNFPGRFSGRQFSNSRSEMNVSTLELGDSALYLCASSLVWGSSGLLGSYEQYFGPGTRLTVT.

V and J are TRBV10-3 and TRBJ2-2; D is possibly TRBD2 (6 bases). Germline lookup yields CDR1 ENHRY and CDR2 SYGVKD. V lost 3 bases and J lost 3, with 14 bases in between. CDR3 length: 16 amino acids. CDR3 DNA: TGTGCCATCAGTGACCTACTAGCCCCCCACACCGGGGAGCTGTTTTTT. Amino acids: CAISDLLAPHTGELFF.

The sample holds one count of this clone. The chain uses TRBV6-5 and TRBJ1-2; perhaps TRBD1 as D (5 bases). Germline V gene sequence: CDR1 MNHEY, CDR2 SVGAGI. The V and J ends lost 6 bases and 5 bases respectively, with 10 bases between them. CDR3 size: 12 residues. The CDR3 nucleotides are TGTGCCAGCAGGCAGGGTCTTTATGGCTACACCTTC. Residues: CASRQGLYGYTF.

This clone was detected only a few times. CDR3 loop: CAWSRDLGNTEAFF. CDR3 sequence (DNA): TGTGCCTGGAGCCGAGACTTGGGGAACACTGAAGCTTTCTTT. This chain links TRBV30 with TRBJ1-1; D is uncertain. CDR1 is GTSNPN and CDR2 is SVGIG in the germline V gene (reference sequence). This CDR3 region has 14 residues. The ends were cut back, 3 bases at V and 1 base at J, with 12 bases in the middle.

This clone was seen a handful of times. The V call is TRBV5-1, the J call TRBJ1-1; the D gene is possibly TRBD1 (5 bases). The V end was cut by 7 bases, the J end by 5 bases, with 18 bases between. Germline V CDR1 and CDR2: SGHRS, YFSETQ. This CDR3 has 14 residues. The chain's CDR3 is CASGQGGLLTEAFF. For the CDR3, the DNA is TGCGCCAGCGGGCAGGGAGGTTTATTGACTGAAGCTTTCTTT.

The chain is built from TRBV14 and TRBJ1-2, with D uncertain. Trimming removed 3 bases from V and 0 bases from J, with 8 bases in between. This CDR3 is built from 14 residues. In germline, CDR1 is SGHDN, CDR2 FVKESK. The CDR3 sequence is CASSHSITNYGYTF. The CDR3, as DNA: TGTGCCAGCAGCCACAGTATCACTAACTATGGCTACACCTTC.

This CDR3 reads CATSRLNSGTGENTEAFF. The CDR3, as DNA: TGTGCCACCAGCAGATTGAATTCCGGGACAGGGGAGAACACTGAAGCTTTCTTT. This chain links TRBV15 with TRBJ1-1; 10 positions agree with TRBD1. The CDR3 sequence is 18 residues long. The V gene end was trimmed by 2 bases and the J gene end by 1 base; junction bases not matched to a gene: 10. Germline-derived CDR1 and CDR2 are LNHNV and YYDKDF (reference sequence).

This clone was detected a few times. The CDR3 coding sequence is TGTGCCAGCAGTCAGGGATCGAACTATGGCTACACCTTC. Its translation: CASSQGSNYGYTF. The chain carries TRBV6-5 and TRBJ1-2; weak D call: TRBD1 (5 bases). The germline V gene has CDR1 MNHEY and CDR2 SVGAGI. This CDR3 comprises 13 residues. V dropped 5 bases and J dropped 2 bases, with 9 bases sitting between them.

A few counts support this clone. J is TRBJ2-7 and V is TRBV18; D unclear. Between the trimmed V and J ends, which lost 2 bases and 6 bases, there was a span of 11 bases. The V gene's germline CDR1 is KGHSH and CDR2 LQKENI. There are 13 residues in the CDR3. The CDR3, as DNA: TGTGCCAGCTCACCATCAAACAGTGCCGAGCAGTACGTC. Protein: CASSPSNSAEQYV.

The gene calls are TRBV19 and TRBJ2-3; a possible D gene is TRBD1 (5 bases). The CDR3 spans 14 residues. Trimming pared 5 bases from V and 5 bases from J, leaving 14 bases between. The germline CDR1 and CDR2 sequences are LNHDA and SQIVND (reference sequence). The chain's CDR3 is CASSPARDIDTQYF. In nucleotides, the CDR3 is TGTGCCAGTAGTCCGGCCAGGGATATAGATACGCAGTATTTT. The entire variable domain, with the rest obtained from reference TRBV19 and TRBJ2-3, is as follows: DGGITQSPKYLFRKEGQNVTLSCEQNLNHDAMYWYRQDPGQGLRLIYYSQIVNDFQKGDIAEGYSVSREKKESFPLTVTSAQKNPTAFYLCASSPARDIDTQYFGPGTRLTVL.

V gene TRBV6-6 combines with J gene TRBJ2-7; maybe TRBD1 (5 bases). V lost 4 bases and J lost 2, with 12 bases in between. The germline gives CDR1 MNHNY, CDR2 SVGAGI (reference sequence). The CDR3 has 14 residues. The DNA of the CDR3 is TGTGCCAGCAGTTTTGGGCAGGGAACCTACGAGCAGTACGTC. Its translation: CASSFGQGTYEQYV.

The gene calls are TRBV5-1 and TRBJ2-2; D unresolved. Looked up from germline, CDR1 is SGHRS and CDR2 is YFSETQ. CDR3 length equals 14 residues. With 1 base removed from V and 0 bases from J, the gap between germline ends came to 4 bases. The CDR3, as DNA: TGCGCCAGCAGCTTGTGGACGAACACCGGGGAGCTGTTTTTT. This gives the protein CASSLWTNTGELFF.

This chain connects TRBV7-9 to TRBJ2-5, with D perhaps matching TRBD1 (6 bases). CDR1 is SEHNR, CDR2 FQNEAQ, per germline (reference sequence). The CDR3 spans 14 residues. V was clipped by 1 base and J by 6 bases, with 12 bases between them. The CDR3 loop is CASSLVRGVKTQYF. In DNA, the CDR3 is TGTGCCAGCAGCTTAGTCAGGGGCGTGAAGACCCAGTACTTC.